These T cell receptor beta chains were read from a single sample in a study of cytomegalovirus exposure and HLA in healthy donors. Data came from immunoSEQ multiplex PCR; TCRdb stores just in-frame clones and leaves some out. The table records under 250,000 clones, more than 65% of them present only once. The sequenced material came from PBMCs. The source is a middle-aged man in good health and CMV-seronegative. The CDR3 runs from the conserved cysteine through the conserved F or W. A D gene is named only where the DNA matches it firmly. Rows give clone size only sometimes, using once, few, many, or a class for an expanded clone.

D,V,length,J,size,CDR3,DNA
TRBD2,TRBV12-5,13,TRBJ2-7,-,CASGWGGTGEQYF,TGTGCTAGTGGTTGGGGGGGTACGGGCGAGCAGTACTTC
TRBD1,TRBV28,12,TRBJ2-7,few,CASSRQGGEQYF,TGTGCCAGCAGCAGACAGGGCGGCGAGCAGTACTTC
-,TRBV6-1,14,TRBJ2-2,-,CATIRTGQTGELFF,TGTGCCACCATTCGAACAGGGCAAACCGGGGAGCTGTTTTTT
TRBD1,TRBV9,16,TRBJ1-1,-,CASSGPGTGLITEAFF,TGTGCCAGCAGCGGTCCCGGGACAGGGTTGATCACTGAAGCTTTCTTT
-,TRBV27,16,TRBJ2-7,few,CASSTYTTRPSYEQYF,TGTGCCAGCAGCACCTACACAACTAGACCTTCCTACGAGCAGTACTTC
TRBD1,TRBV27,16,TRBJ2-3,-,CASSFRYGTVTDTQYF,TGTGCCAGCAGTTTTAGGTACGGGACAGTCACAGATACGCAGTATTTT
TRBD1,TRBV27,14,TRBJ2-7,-,CASSLSGTVYEQYF,TGTGCCAGCAGTTTATCGGGGACAGTCTACGAGCAGTACTTC
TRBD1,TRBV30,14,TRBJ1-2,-,CAWRRPGGNYGYTF,TGTGCCTGGAGGCGGCCAGGGGGAAACTATGGCTACACCTTC
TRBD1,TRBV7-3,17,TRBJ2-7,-,CASSLRPPGQGAGEQYF,TGTGCCAGCAGCCTCAGACCACCGGGACAGGGGGCGGGGGAGCAGTACTTC
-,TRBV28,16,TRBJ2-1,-,CASSEDRETFYNEQFF,TGTGCCAGCAGCGAGGACCGGGAAACCTTTTACAATGAGCAGTTCTTC
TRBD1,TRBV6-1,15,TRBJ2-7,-,CASSLGQSPLYEQYF,TGTGCCAGCAGTTTGGGACAGTCCCCCCTCTACGAGCAGTACTTC
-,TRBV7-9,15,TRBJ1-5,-,CSSSRSGINNQPQHF,TGTTCCAGCAGTAGGAGCGGAATAAACAATCAGCCCCAGCATTTT
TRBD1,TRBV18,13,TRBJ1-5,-,CASSPTGDQPQHF,TGTGCCAGCTCACCGACAGGGGATCAGCCCCAGCATTTT
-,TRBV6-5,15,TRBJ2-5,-,CASSYSGATGETQYF,TGTGCCAGCAGTTACTCGGGGGCTACCGGGGAGACCCAGTACTTC
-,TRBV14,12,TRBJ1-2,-,CASSQQGYGYTF,TGTGCCAGCAGCCAACAGGGTTATGGCTACACCTTC
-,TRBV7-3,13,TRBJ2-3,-,CASSSGLRDTQYF,TGTGCCAGCAGCTCGGGTTTGCGAGATACGCAGTATTTT
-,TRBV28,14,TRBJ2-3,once,CASSVPGYTDTQYF,TGTGCCAGCAGTGTTCCGGGGTACACAGATACGCAGTATTTT
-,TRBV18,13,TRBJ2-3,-,CASSPGGENTQYF,TGTGCCAGCTCACCCGGTGGTGAGAATACGCAGTATTTT
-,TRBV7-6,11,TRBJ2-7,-,CASSYGWEQYF,TGTGCCAGCAGCTACGGGTGGGAGCAGTACTTC
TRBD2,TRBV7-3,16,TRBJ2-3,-,CASSPGLAGSPDTQYF,TGTGCCAGCAGTCCGGGACTAGCGGGATCCCCAGATACGCAGTATTTT
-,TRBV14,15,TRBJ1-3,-,CASSQAGVPGNTIYF,TGTGCCAGCAGCCAAGCGGGGGTCCCTGGAAACACCATATATTTT
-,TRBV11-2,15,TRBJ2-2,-,CASSLAIGGTGELFF,TGTGCCAGCAGCTTAGCAATCGGCGGGACCGGGGAGCTGTTTTTT
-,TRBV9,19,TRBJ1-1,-,CASSLNPNLKLQRDAEAFF,TGTGCCAGCAGCCTTAACCCTAACTTAAAACTACAGCGGGACGCTGAAGCTTTCTTT
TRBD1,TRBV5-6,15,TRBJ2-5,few,CASSASTGGYETQYF,TGTGCCAGCAGCGCATCGACAGGGGGGTATGAGACCCAGTACTTC
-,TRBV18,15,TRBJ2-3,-,CASSPRDSAPDTQYF,TGTGCCAGCTCACCACGGGACTCTGCACCAGATACGCAGTATTTT
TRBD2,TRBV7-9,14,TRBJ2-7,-,CASSSGLAQGEQYF,TGTGCCAGCAGCTCCGGACTAGCTCAAGGGGAGCAGTACTTC
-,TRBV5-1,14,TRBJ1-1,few,CASSLWGPNTEAFF,TGCGCCAGCAGCTTGTGGGGCCCGAACACTGAAGCTTTCTTT
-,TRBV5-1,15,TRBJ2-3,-,CASSFGAVTLDTQYF,TGCGCCAGCAGCTTTGGAGCGGTAACTCTGGATACGCAGTATTTT
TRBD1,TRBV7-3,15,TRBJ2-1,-,CASSLTGPGGYEQFF,TGTGCCAGCAGCTTAACGGGTCCAGGGGGCTATGAGCAGTTCTTC
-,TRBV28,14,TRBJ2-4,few,CASSPPRLKNIQYF,TGTGCCAGCAGTCCTCCCCGACTCAAAAACATTCAGTACTTC